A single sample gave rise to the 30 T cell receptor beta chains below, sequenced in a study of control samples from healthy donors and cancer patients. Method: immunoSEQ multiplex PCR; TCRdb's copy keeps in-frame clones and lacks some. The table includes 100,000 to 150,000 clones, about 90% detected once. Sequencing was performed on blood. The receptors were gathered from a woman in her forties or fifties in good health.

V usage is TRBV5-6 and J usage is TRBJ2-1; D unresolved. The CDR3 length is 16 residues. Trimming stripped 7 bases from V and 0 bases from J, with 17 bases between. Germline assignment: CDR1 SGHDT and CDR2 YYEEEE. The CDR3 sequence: CASDAVLGSSYNEQFF. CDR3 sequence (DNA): TGTGCCAGCGATGCCGTCCTAGGAAGCTCCTACAATGAGCAGTTCTTC.

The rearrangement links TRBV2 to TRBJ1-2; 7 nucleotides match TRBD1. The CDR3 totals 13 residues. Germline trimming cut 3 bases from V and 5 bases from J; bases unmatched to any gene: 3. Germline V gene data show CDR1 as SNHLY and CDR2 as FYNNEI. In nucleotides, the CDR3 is TGTGCCAGCAGTGACAGGGGGAGATATGGCTACACCTTC. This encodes CASSDRGRYGYTF.

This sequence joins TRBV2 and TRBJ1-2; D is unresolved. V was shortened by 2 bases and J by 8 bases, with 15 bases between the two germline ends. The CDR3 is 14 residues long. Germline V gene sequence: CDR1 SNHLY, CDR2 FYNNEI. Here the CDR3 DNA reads TGTGCCAGCAGTGAAACTAACCGGATAGGCGGCTACACCTTC. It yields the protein CASSETNRIGGYTF.

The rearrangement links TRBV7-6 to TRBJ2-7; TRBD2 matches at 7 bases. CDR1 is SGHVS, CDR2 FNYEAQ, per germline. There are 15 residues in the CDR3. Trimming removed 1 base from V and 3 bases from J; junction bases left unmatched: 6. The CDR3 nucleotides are TGTGCCAGCAGCTTAGAGTCTAGCGGACTCTACGAGCAGTACTTC. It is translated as CASSLESSGLYEQYF. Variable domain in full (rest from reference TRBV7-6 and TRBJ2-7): GAGVSQSPRYKVTKRGQDVALRCDPISGHVSLYWYRQALGQGPEFLTYFNYEAQQDKSGLPNDRFSAERPEGSISTLTIQRTEQRDSAMYRCASSLESSGLYEQYFGPGTRLTVT.

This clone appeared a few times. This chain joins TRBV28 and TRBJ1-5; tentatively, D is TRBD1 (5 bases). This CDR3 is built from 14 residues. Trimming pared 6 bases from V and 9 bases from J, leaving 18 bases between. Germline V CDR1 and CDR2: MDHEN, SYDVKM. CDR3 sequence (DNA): TGTGCCAGCAGACCACCGGGACCTACTGCGCCCCAGCATTTT. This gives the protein CASRPPGPTAPQHF.

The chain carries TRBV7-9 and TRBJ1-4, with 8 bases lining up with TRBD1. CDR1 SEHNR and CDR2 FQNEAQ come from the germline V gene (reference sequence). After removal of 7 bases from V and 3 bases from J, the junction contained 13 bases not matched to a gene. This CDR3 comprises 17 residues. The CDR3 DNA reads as TGTGCCAGCAACCCAGACGGACAGGGCGGTGCTAATGAAAAACTGTTTTTT. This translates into CASNPDGQGGANEKLFF.

The CDR3 sequence is CASRSGQGGNTIYF. The CDR3 DNA reads TGTGCCAGCAGATCAGGACAGGGAGGAAACACCATATATTTT. This chain connects TRBV27 to TRBJ1-3, with 8 bases fitting TRBD1. J gave up 4 bases and V 6 bases, and 5 bases lay outside the gene matches. This CDR3 comprises 14 residues. The germline V gene has CDR1 MNHEY and CDR2 SMNVEV (reference sequence).

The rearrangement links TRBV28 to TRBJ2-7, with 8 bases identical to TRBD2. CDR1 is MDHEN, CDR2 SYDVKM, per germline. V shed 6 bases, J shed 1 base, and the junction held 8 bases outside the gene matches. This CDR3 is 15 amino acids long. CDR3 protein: CASSPSGSWSYEQYF. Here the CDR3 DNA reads TGTGCCAGCAGCCCGAGCGGGAGTTGGTCCTACGAGCAGTACTTC.

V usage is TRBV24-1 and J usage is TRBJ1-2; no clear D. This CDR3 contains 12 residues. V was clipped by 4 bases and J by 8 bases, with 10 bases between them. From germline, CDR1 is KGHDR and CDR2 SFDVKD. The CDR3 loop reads CATSDGLGGYTF. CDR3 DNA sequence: TGTGCCACCAGTGACGGATTGGGAGGCTACACCTTC.

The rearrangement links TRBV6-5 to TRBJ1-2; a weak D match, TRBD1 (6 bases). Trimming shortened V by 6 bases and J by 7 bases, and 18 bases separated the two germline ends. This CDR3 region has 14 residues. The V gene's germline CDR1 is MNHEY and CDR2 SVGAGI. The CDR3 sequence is CASSKFQGSFGYTF. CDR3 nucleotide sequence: TGTGCCAGCAGCAAATTTCAGGGGAGCTTTGGCTACACCTTC.

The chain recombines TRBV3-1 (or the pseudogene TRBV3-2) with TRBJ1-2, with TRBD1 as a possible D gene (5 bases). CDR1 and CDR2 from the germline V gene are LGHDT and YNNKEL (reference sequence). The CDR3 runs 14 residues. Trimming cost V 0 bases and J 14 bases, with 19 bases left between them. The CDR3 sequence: CASSQDGAGGLVTF. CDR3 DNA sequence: TGTGCCAGCAGCCAAGATGGGGCAGGAGGATTGGTAACCTTC.

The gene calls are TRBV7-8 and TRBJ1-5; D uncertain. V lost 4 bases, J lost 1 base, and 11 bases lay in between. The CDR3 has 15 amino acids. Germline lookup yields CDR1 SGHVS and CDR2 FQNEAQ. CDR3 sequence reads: CASSWGTGSNQPQHF. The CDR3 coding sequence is TGTGCCAGCAGCTGGGGAACGGGGAGCAATCAGCCCCAGCATTTT.

This chain's CDR3 is CAKDRRLNTEAFF. DNA of the CDR3: TGTGCCAAGGACAGGCGGTTGAACACTGAAGCTTTCTTT. This chain uses TRBV3-1 (or the pseudogene TRBV3-2) with TRBJ1-1; 7 positions match TRBD1. V was clipped by 10 bases and J by 0 bases; unmatched bases: 5. The CDR3 is 13 amino acids. Germline V lookup: CDR1 LGHDT, CDR2 YNNKEL (reference sequence).

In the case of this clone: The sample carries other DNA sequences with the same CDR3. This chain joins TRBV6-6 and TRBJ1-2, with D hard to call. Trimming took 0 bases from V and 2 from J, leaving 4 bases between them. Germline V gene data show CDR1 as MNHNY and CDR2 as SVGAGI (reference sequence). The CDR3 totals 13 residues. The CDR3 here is CASSYSSNYGYTF. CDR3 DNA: TGTGCCAGCAGTTACTCATCGAACTATGGCTACACCTTC.

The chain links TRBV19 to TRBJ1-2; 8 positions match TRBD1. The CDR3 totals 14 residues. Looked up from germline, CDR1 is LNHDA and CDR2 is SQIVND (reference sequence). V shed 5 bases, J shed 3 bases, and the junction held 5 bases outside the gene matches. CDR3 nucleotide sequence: TGTGCCAGTAGTCCCGGACAGGGAGACTATGGCTACACCTTC. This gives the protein CASSPGQGDYGYTF.

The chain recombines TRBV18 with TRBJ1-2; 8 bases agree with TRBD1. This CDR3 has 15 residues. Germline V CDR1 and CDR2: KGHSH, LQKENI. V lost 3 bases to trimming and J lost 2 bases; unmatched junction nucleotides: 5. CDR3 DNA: TGTGCCAGCTCACCTGGGACAGGACTAAACTATGGCTACACCTTC. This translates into CASSPGTGLNYGYTF.

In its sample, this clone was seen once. CDR3 region: CASSLGPGVNTEAFF. The DNA of the CDR3 is TGTGCCAGCAGCTTAGGACCGGGGGTGAACACTGAAGCTTTCTTT. The V call is TRBV11-3, the J call TRBJ1-1; possible D gene TRBD1, 5 bases. V dropped 1 base and J dropped 0 bases, with 9 bases sitting between them. Per the germline V gene, CDR1 is SGHNT and CDR2 is YENEEA. The CDR3 loop spans 15 amino acids.

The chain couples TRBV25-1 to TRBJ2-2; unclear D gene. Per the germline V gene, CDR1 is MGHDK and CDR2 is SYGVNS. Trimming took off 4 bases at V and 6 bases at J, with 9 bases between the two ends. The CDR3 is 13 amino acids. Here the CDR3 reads CASSVTGPGELFF. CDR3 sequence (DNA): TGTGCCAGCAGTGTAACCGGCCCCGGGGAGCTGTTTTTT.

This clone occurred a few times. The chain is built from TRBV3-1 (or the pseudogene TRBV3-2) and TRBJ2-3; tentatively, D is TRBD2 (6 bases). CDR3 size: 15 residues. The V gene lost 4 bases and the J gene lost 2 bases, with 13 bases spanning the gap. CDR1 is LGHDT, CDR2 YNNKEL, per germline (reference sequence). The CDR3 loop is CASSLGTSYTDTQYF. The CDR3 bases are TGTGCCAGCAGCCTAGGGACTTCGTACACAGATACGCAGTATTTT.

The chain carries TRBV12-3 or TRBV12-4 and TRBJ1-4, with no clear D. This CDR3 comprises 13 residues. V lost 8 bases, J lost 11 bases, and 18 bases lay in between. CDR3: CASGEGMPGKLFF. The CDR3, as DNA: TGTGCCAGCGGCGAGGGAATGCCGGGCAAACTGTTTTTT.

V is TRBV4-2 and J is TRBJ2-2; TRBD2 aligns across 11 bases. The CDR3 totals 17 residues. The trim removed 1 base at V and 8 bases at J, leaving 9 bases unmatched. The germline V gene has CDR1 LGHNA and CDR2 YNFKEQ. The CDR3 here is CASSQVGTSGPGGELFF. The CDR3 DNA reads TGTGCCAGCAGCCAAGTGGGGACTAGCGGCCCGGGAGGGGAGCTGTTTTTT.

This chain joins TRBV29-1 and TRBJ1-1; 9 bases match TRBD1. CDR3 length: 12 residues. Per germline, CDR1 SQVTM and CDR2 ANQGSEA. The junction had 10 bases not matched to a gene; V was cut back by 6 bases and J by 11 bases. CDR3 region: CSVPGQGVSAFF. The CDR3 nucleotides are TGCAGCGTCCCGGGACAGGGCGTTTCGGCTTTCTTT.

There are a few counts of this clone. CDR3 nucleotide sequence: TGTGCCAGCAGTTTGGATCCGCGCCAAACGTCGAACACCGGGGAGCTGTTTTTT. Translation: CASSLDPRQTSNTGELFF. J is TRBJ2-2 and V is TRBV28; D remains ambiguous. Germline V gene sequence: CDR1 MDHEN, CDR2 SYDVKM. V gave up 3 bases and J gave up 0 bases, with 17 bases separating them. The CDR3 totals 18 residues.

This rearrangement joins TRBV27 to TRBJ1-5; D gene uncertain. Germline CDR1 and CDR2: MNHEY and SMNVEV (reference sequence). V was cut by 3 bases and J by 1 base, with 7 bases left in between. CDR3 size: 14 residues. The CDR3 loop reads CASSLSGSNQPQHF. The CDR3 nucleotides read TGTGCCAGCAGTTTGAGTGGGAGCAATCAGCCCCAGCATTTT.

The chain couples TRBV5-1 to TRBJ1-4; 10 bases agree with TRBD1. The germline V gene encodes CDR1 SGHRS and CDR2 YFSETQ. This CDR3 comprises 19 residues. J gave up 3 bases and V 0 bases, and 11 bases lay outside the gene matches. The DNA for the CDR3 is TGCGCCAGCAGCTTGGGTGACAGGGGGCGAGAGTTCGCTAATGAAAAACTGTTTTTT. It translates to CASSLGDRGREFANEKLFF.

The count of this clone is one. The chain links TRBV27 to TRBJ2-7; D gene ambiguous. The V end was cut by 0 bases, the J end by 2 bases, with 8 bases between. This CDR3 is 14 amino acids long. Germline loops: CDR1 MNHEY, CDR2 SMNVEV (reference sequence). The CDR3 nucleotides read TGTGCCAGCAGTTTATCTTCGACGGCCTACGAGCAGTACTTC. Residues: CASSLSSTAYEQYF.

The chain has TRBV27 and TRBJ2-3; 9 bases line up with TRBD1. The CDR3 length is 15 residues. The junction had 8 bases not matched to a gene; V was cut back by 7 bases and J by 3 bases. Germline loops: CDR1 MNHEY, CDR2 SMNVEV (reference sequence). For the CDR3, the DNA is TGTGCCAGCACCGGCCCGGGACAGGGTACAGATACGCAGTATTTT. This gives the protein CASTGPGQGTDTQYF.

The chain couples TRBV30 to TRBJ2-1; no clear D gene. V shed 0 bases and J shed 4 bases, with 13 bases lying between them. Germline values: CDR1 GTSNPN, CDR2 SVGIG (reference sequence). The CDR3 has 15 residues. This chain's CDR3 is CAWSVRQQGYNEQFF. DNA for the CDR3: TGTGCCTGGAGTGTTCGGCAGCAAGGGTACAATGAGCAGTTCTTC.

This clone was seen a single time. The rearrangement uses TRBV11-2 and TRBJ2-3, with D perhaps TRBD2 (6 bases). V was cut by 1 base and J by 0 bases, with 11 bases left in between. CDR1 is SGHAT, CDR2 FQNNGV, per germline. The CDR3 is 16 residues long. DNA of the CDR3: TGTGCCAGCAGCTTAGTACTAGCCCCTAGCACAGATACGCAGTATTTT. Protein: CASSLVLAPSTDTQYF. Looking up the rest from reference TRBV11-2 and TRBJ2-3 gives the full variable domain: EAGVAQSPRYKIIEKRQSVAFWCNPISGHATLYWYQQILGQGPKLLIQFQNNGVVDDSQLPKDRFSAERLKGVDSTLKIQPAKLEDSAVYLCASSLVLAPSTDTQYFGPGTRLTVL.

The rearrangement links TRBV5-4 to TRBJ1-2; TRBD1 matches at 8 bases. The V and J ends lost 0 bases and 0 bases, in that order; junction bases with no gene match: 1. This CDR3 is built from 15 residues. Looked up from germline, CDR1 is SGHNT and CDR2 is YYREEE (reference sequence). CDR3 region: CASSLATGANYGYTF. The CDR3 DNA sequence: TGTGCCAGCAGCTTGGCGACAGGGGCTAACTATGGCTACACCTTC.